This T cell receptor (beta chain) was sequenced during a study of shared clonotypes between healthy human individuals. In the CD4+ fraction, cells were divided into CD45RA+ naive and CD45RA-negative memory subsets. Germline assignment: CDR1 SGHDN and CDR2 FVKESK. This CDR3 has 15 amino acids. The V and J ends lost 4 bases and 7 bases, in that order; junction bases with no gene match: 12. Sorted-subset replicate PCR reactions were performed with approximately 190 ng DNA, corresponding to roughly 27,000 T cell genomes. Method: immunoSEQ multiplex PCR; TCRdb's copy keeps in-frame clones and lacks some. The sample lists roughly 1,000,000 clones, roughly 74% seen once, with under 0.6% in the top ten.

The sequence derives from a man younger than 30 in good health. Some clones in this sample may be carry-over from other donors' samples. The chain has TRBV14 and TRBJ1-2; TRBD1 aligns across 7 bases. Sequencing used memory CD4+ T cells from PBMCs. Subset noted: CD45RA-negative fraction. The CDR3 region is CASSRQPTGVGGYTF. The CDR3 bases are TGTGCCAGCAGCCGGCAACCAACAGGGGTGGGTGGCTACACCTTC.